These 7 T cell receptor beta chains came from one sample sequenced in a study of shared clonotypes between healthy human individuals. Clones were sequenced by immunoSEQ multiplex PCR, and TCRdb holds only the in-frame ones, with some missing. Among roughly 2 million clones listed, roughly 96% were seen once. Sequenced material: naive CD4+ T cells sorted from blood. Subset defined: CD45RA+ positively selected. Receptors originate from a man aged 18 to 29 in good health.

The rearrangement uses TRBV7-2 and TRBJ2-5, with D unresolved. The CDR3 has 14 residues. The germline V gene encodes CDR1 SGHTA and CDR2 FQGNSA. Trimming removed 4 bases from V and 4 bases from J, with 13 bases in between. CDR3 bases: TGTGCCAGCAGCTCCTCTCCGGACGGAGAGACCCAGTACTTC. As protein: CASSSSPDGETQYF.

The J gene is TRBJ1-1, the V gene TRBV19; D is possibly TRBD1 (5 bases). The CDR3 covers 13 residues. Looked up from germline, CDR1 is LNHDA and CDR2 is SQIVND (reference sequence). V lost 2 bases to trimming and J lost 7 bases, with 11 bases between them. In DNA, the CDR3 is TGTGCCAGTAGTATAACAGGCTATGTTGAAGCTTTCTTT. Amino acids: CASSITGYVEAFF.

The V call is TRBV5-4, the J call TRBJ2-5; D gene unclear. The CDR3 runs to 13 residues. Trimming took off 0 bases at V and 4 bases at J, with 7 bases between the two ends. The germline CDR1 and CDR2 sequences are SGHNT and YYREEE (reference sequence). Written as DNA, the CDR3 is TGTGCCAGCAGCTTGGTAGATTTAGAGACCCAGTACTTC. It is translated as CASSLVDLETQYF.

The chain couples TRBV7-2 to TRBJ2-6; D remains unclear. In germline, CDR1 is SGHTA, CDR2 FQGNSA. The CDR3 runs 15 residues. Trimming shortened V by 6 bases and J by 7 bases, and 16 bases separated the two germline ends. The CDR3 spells CASRPHSVGANVLTF. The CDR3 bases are TGTGCCAGCAGACCCCACAGTGTGGGAGCCAACGTCCTGACTTTC. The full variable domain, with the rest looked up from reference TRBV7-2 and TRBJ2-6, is GAGVSQSPSNKVTEKGKDVELRCDPISGHTALYWYRQSLGQGLEFLIYFQGNSAPDKSGLPSDRFSAERTGGSVSTLTIQRTQQEDSAVYLCASRPHSVGANVLTFGAGSRLTVL.

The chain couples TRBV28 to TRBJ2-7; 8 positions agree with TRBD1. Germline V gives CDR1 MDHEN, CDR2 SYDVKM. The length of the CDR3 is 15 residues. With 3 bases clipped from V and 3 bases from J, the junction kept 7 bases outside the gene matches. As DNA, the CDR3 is TGTGCCAGCAGTTTGACAGGGGTTTCACTCTACGAGCAGTACTTC. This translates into CASSLTGVSLYEQYF.

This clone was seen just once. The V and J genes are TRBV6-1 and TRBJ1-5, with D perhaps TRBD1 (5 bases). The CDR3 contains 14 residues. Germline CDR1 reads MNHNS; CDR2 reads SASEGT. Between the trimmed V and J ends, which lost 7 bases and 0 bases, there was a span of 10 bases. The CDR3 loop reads CASTLGGSNQPQHF. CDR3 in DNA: TGTGCCAGCACCCTGGGGGGTAGCAATCAGCCCCAGCATTTT.

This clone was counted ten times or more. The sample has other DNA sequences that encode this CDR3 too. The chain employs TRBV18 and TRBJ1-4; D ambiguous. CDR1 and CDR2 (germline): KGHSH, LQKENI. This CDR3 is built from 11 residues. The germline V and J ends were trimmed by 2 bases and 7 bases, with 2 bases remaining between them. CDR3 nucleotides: TGTGCCAGCTCACCAGGTGAAAAACTGTTTTTT. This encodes CASSPGEKLFF.